These 3 T cell receptor beta chains were sequenced from one sample in a study of shared clonotypes between healthy human individuals. Clones were sequenced by immunoSEQ multiplex PCR, and TCRdb holds only the in-frame ones, with some missing. The sample has about 480,000 clones, 60% to 80% seen once; the top ten hold around 13%. Sequencing used PBMCs. These receptors were obtained from a woman aged 40 to 50 in good health. Some clones in this sample may be carry-over from other donors' samples.

CDR3 DNA: TGTGCCAGCAGCGGCGGGCAGGGAGACACTGAAGCTTTCTTT. Its translation: CASSGGQGDTEAFF. This sequence joins TRBV9 and TRBJ1-1; D possibly corresponds to TRBD1 (5 bases). Germline-derived CDR1 and CDR2 are SGDLS and YYNGEE. The CDR3 consists of 14 residues. Trimming removed 3 bases from V and 3 bases from J, with 12 bases in between.

In the case of this clone: One end of the junction does not line up with germline, which may come from a read error. This chain uses TRBV2 with TRBJ2-3; D is possibly TRBD1 or TRBD2 (5 bases each). The germline V gene encodes CDR1 SNHLY and CDR2 FYNNEI. CDR3 length equals 13 residues. The CDR3 loop is CASSRPDSTKRFF. The CDR3, as DNA: TGTGCCAGCAGTCGGCCCGACAGTACGAAGCGGTTTTTT.

CDR3 protein: CASSTTMLVGTQYF. The CDR3 nucleotides read TGTGCCAGCAGTACGACGATGCTGGTTGGGACCCAGTACTTC. The genes are TRBV28 and TRBJ2-5; no clear D gene. CDR3 length equals 14 residues. The V gene lost 5 bases and the J gene lost 7 bases, with 17 bases spanning the gap. Germline values: CDR1 MDHEN, CDR2 SYDVKM.